The 21 T cell receptor beta chains below come from one sample, sequenced in a study of blood T cell repertoires in COVID-19. Sequencing was performed with immunoSEQ multiplex PCR; in TCRdb, only in-frame clones are kept and a portion is missing. The data hold roughly 170,000 clones, with roughly 78% observed a single time. The specimen sequenced was peripheral blood. These receptors all come from a woman aged 55-69 years with COVID-19, enrolled during active disease.

A word on this clone: Sequence at one end of the junction differs from germline and may be a read error. The rearrangement links TRBV2 to TRBJ2-7; TRBD1 agrees at 8 bases. Germline loops: CDR1 SNHLY, CDR2 FYNNEI. The CDR3 loop spans 12 amino acids. The CDR3 DNA is TGTGCCAGCAGCGCCGGGACAGGCACACGAAACTTC. Its protein product is CASSAGTGTRNF.

This chain connects TRBV7-2 to TRBJ1-2; D is ambiguous. Trimming shortened V by 1 base and J by 8 bases, and 17 bases separated the two germline ends. The CDR3 spans 15 residues. Per germline, CDR1 SGHTA and CDR2 FQGNSA. CDR3: CASSLEIQPSSGYTF. Written as DNA, the CDR3 is TGTGCCAGCAGCTTAGAGATACAGCCATCCAGCGGCTACACCTTC. Full variable domain (remainder filled in from reference TRBV7-2 and TRBJ1-2): GAGVSQSPSNKVTEKGKDVELRCDPISGHTALYWYRQSLGQGLEFLIYFQGNSAPDKSGLPSDRFSAERTGGSVSTLTIQRTQQEDSAVYLCASSLEIQPSSGYTFGSGTRLTVV.

The chain uses TRBV25-1 and TRBJ2-1; D perhaps matches TRBD2 (5 bases). Germline CDR1 MGHDK, CDR2 SYGVNS. Trimming removed 3 bases at V and 8 bases at J, with 17 bases between. The CDR3 is 15 residues long. CDR3 nucleotide sequence: TGTGCCAGCAGTGAGTGGGCCTCCTCGCGGGATGAGCAGTTCTTC. Translating gives CASSEWASSRDEQFF.

In DNA form, the CDR3 reads TGTGCCAGCAGTCCCACTTATGGACACCATGGGGCCAATTCACCCCTCCACTTT. Translation gives CASSPTYGHHGANSPLHF. The chain combines TRBV28 with TRBJ1-6, with D possibly TRBD1 on 5 matching bases. Between the trimmed V and J ends, which lost 5 bases and 7 bases, there was a span of 24 bases. This CDR3 spans 18 amino acids. Germline V gene lookup returns CDR1 MDHEN and CDR2 SYDVKM.

The rearrangement joins TRBV6-6 to TRBJ1-6; tentative D call: TRBD1 (6 bases). V dropped 10 bases and J dropped 10 bases, with 17 bases sitting between them. The CDR3 runs to 13 residues. The germline V gene encodes CDR1 MNHNY and CDR2 SVGAGI (reference sequence). CDR3 nucleotide sequence: TGTGCCACCCGAGGCGGGGGCCGGTCACCCCTCCACTTT. Encoded protein: CATRGGGRSPLHF.

This clone has a single count. As DNA, the CDR3 is TGCGCCAGCAGGCTTAGCGGGGGGGCTGGGAATGAGCAGTTCTTC. Translation gives CASRLSGGAGNEQFF. This sequence joins TRBV10-2 and TRBJ2-1, with 11 bases that match TRBD2. With 6 bases clipped from V and 7 bases from J, the junction kept 8 bases outside the gene matches. The CDR3 loop spans 15 amino acids. Germline V gives CDR1 WSHSY, CDR2 SAAADI.

CDR3 protein: CASSSGNLEQFF. The CDR3 region has the DNA TGTGCCAGCAGCAGCGGCAATCTTGAGCAGTTCTTC. The chain combines TRBV21-1 with TRBJ2-1; the D segment call TRBD2 is taken from the table without a DNA check. TRBV21-1 is termed a pseudogene. This CDR3 region has 12 residues.

J is TRBJ1-3 and V is TRBV19; no firm D call. Looked up from germline, CDR1 is LNHDA and CDR2 is SQIVND (reference sequence). This CDR3 has 14 amino acids. The V end was cut by 2 bases, the J end by 0 bases, with 5 bases between. The CDR3 sequence is CASSIQISGNTIYF. As DNA, the CDR3 is TGTGCCAGTAGTATACAGATCTCTGGAAACACCATATATTTT.

This chain connects TRBV3-1 (or the pseudogene TRBV3-2) to TRBJ1-1, with unresolved D. The V gene lost 4 bases and the J gene lost 8 bases, with 8 bases spanning the gap. The CDR3 runs 11 residues. The germline CDR1 and CDR2 sequences are LGHDT and YNNKEL (reference sequence). The CDR3 nucleotides read TGTGCCAGCAGCCCGGGTTACGAAGCTTTCTTT. It yields the protein CASSPGYEAFF.

This clone has a single count. The chain has TRBV11-3 and TRBJ2-5; D is uncertain. Germline CDR1 SGHNT, CDR2 YENEEA. The V end was cut by 0 bases, the J end by 5 bases, with 7 bases between. The CDR3 extends over 13 amino acids. CDR3 DNA: TGTGCCAGCAGCTTAGAGGGCCGGGAGACCCAGTACTTC. Protein product: CASSLEGRETQYF.

The V and J genes are TRBV6-2 or TRBV6-3 and TRBJ2-7, with TRBD2 matching over 10 bases. This CDR3 region has 16 residues. After removal of 0 bases from V and 2 bases from J, the junction contained 4 bases not matched to a gene. The germline V gene has CDR1 MNHEY and CDR2 SVGEGT. The CDR3 protein is CASSYSRLAGAYEQYF. CDR3 sequence (DNA): TGTGCCAGCAGTTACTCTCGGCTAGCGGGAGCCTACGAGCAGTACTTC.

CDR3 residues: CASSPDRGNSPLHF. The CDR3 nucleotides are TGTGCCAGCTCACCCGACAGGGGCAATTCACCCCTCCACTTT. The chain links TRBV18 to TRBJ1-6; TRBD1 aligns across 8 bases. Per the germline V gene, CDR1 is KGHSH and CDR2 is LQKENI. Trimming cost V 3 bases and J 7 bases; bases outside gene matches: 2. There are 14 residues in the CDR3.

The J gene is TRBJ1-3, the V gene TRBV7-2, with a weak D call TRBD1 (5 bases). Trimming pared 2 bases from V and 5 bases from J, leaving 10 bases between. This CDR3 has 14 residues. The germline V gene has CDR1 SGHTA and CDR2 FQGNSA. As DNA, the CDR3 is TGTGCCAGCAGCTTACAGGGTGTTAGAAACACCATATATTTT. It specifies CASSLQGVRNTIYF.

The V call is TRBV27, the J call TRBJ1-2; 8 bases align to TRBD1. The length of the CDR3 is 14 residues. Unmatched junction bases numbered 7, after V lost 6 bases and J lost 4 bases. Germline assignment: CDR1 MNHEY and CDR2 SMNVEV (reference sequence). The CDR3 DNA follows: TGTGCCAGCAGGCCGGGCAGGGGGCTCTATGGCTACACCTTC. Residues: CASRPGRGLYGYTF.

The rearrangement joins TRBV28 to TRBJ1-4, with 8 nucleotides matching TRBD1. The CDR3 has 15 residues. The germline V gene has CDR1 MDHEN and CDR2 SYDVKM. Unmatched junction bases numbered 10, after V lost 7 bases and J lost 6 bases. CDR3: CASKTQGAEDEKLFF. The CDR3 DNA reads TGTGCCAGCAAGACTCAGGGGGCTGAGGATGAAAAACTGTTTTTT.

This chain uses TRBV5-5 with TRBJ2-7; 9 bases match TRBD1. The germline V gene encodes CDR1 SGHKS and CDR2 YYEKEE (reference sequence). This CDR3 comprises 17 residues. J lost 0 bases, V lost 4 bases, and 11 bases had no gene match. CDR3: CASSILPGGQGSYEQYV. The DNA for the CDR3 is TGTGCCAGCAGCATACTTCCGGGGGGACAGGGCTCCTACGAGCAGTACGTC.

This chain connects TRBV13 to TRBJ2-1; 7 bases are shared with TRBD1. The CDR3 is 13 residues long. V trimming: 5 bases; J trimming: 5 bases; junction bases outside the gene matches: 3. CDR1 PRHDT and CDR2 FYEKMQ come from the germline V gene (reference sequence). The CDR3 DNA is TGTGCCAGCAGCCTCGGGACAGACAATGAGCAGTTCTTC. This codes for CASSLGTDNEQFF.

J is TRBJ1-2 and V is TRBV11-2, with 9 bases lining up with TRBD1. Germline V gives CDR1 SGHAT, CDR2 FQNNGV. J was trimmed by 9 bases and V by 0 bases; bases with no gene match: 2. The CDR3 contains 13 residues. As DNA, the CDR3 is TGTGCCAGCAGCTTAGAACAGGGGGCCCGCTACACCTTC. Translating it yields CASSLEQGARYTF.

V is TRBV3-1 (or the pseudogene TRBV3-2) and J is TRBJ1-6; 7 bases align to TRBD1. V gave up 1 base and J gave up 13 bases; unmatched junction bases: 7. The CDR3 has 14 amino acids. Per germline, CDR1 LGHDT and CDR2 YNNKEL (reference sequence). Written as DNA, the CDR3 is TGTGCCAGCAGCCAAGCGGACAGGTCTACCCCCCTCCACTTT. Its protein is CASSQADRSTPLHF.

V usage is TRBV11-2 and J usage is TRBJ1-3; no clear D. V was shortened by 3 bases and J by 0 bases, with 9 bases between the two germline ends. Per germline, CDR1 SGHAT and CDR2 FQNNGV. The CDR3 is 15 residues long. The CDR3 region is CASSLGLSSGNTIYF. The CDR3 nucleotides read TGTGCCAGCAGCTTGGGCCTTAGCTCTGGAAACACCATATATTTT.

The rearrangement links TRBV9 to TRBJ2-7; perhaps TRBD2 as D (6 bases). Trimming removed 0 bases from V and 5 bases from J, with 12 bases in between. The CDR3 has 14 amino acids. CDR1 and CDR2 from the germline V gene are SGDLS and YYNGEE. The CDR3 nucleotides are TGTGCCAGCAGCGTAGGCGGGATATGGAACGAGCAGTACTTC. It encodes CASSVGGIWNEQYF.